These 27 T cell receptor beta chains were sequenced from one sample in a study of metastatic and nonmetastatic thyroid tumors. Treatment of any kind had been given to no patient before thyroid surgery. TCRdb re-analyzed the PCR reads through MiXCR. Seen here are over 35,000 clones, about a sixth observed once, and the top ten hold roughly 9.8%. The source material was tumor tissue. These receptors originate from a female donor with papillary thyroid cancer or a benign thyroid nodule (not recorded which). Some clones in this sample may be carry-over from other donors' samples.

This clone was seen many times. V is TRBV6-1 and J is TRBJ2-7, with 7 bases lining up with TRBD1. V lost 4 bases, J lost 0 bases, and 6 bases stayed unmatched. Germline CDR1 is MNHNS and CDR2 is SASEGT. This CDR3 has 15 residues. This CDR3 is CASSAPTGVSYEQYF. The CDR3 nucleotides are TGTGCCAGCAGTGCCCCTACAGGGGTCTCCTACGAGCAGTACTTC.

Many counts were recorded for this clone. The gene calls are TRBV20-1 and TRBJ1-1; TRBD1 is a possible D gene (5 bases). Germline loops: CDR1 DFQATT, CDR2 SNEGSKA (reference sequence). The CDR3 loop spans 11 amino acids. Trimming stripped 6 bases from V and 13 bases from J, with 18 bases between. This chain's CDR3 is CSAETGLGLFF. The CDR3, as DNA: TGCAGTGCAGAGACCGGCCTGGGGCTTTTCTTT.

This clone has ten or more counts. The CDR3 sequence: CASVQGSTDTQYF. The DNA for the CDR3 is TGTGCCAGCGTCCAAGGTAGCACAGATACGCAGTATTTT. The V and J genes are TRBV7-8 and TRBJ2-3; D gene uncertain. Between the trimmed V and J ends, which lost 8 bases and 0 bases, there was a span of 9 bases. The CDR3 totals 13 residues. CDR1 and CDR2 from the germline V gene are SGHVS and FQNEAQ.

Concerning this clone: Possible read error: a much larger clone is one base away. This chain connects TRBV28 to TRBJ1-4, with D tentatively TRBD1 (6 bases). Germline V gene lookup returns CDR1 MDHEN and CDR2 SYDVKM. CDR3 size: 13 residues. The V end lost 3 bases, the J end lost 7 bases, and 9 bases lay between the germline ends. CDR3 nucleotide sequence: TGTGCCAGCAGTTTGAGCAGGGGTGAAAAACTGTTTTTT. This sequence encodes CASSLSRGEKLFF.

At least ten counts were recorded for this clone. The chain's CDR3 is CASSLVIGGYEQYF. In DNA, the CDR3 is TGCGCCAGCAGCTTGGTAATAGGGGGCTACGAGCAGTACTTC. The chain links TRBV5-1 to TRBJ2-7; maybe TRBD1 (6 bases). The CDR3 is 14 residues long. The V end was cut by 0 bases, the J end by 3 bases, with 10 bases between. CDR1 and CDR2 from the germline V gene are SGHRS and YFSETQ. The variable domain in full, completed from reference TRBV5-1 and TRBJ2-7, reads KAGVTQTPRYLIKTRGQQVTLSCSPISGHRSVSWYQQTPGQGLQFLFEYFSETQRNKGNFPGRFSGRQFSNSRSEMNVSTLELGDSALYLCASSLVIGGYEQYFGPGTRLTVT.

This clone occurred many times. The V gene is TRBV7-8, the J gene TRBJ1-5, with D maybe TRBD1 (6 bases). The CDR3 sequence is 15 residues long. CDR1 and CDR2 (germline): SGHVS, FQNEAQ. Deletions cut 1 base from V and 7 bases from J, with 14 bases between. The CDR3 sequence is CASSLDRASGQPQHF. For the CDR3, the DNA is TGTGCCAGCAGCTTAGACAGGGCGAGTGGGCAGCCCCAGCATTTT.

To note about this clone: The junction differs from germline at one of its ends, possibly a read error. The V gene is TRBV18, the J gene TRBJ2-3; 8 nucleotides line up with TRBD1. This CDR3 has 14 residues. CDR1 is KGHSH and CDR2 is LQKENI in the germline V gene. The CDR3 here is CTSSLRTGRDTQYF. The CDR3 DNA follows: TGTACCAGCTCACTCCGGACAGGGAGAGATACGCAGTATTTT.

This clone was seen many times. J is TRBJ1-4 and V is TRBV4-2; no clear D. The V and J ends lost 0 bases and 0 bases respectively, with 8 bases between them. The CDR3 is made up of 16 amino acids. Germline V gene sequence: CDR1 LGHNA, CDR2 YNFKEQ. Here the CDR3 reads CASSQDGIPTNEKLFF. DNA of the CDR3: TGTGCCAGCAGCCAAGACGGAATACCAACTAATGAAAAACTGTTTTTT.

Many counts were recorded for this clone. J is TRBJ2-7 and V is TRBV4-1, with D perhaps matching TRBD1 (6 bases). CDR1 and CDR2 from the germline V gene are MGHRA and YSYEKL. V lost 0 bases to trimming and J lost 3 bases, with 15 bases between them. The CDR3 sequence is 16 residues long. As DNA, the CDR3 is TGCGCCAGCAGCCAAGATCAATTACGAGGGGGCTACGAGCAGTACTTC. Translation gives CASSQDQLRGGYEQYF.

This clone occurred many times. The rearrangement links TRBV6-1 to TRBJ2-6; 7 bases are a match to TRBD1. After removal of 3 bases from V and 2 bases from J, the junction contained 7 bases not matched to a gene. The CDR3 is made up of 17 amino acids. Germline V lookup: CDR1 MNHNS, CDR2 SASEGT. The CDR3 region is CASSETGFITGANVLTF. Here the CDR3 DNA reads TGTGCCAGCAGTGAGACAGGGTTCATCACTGGGGCCAACGTCCTGACTTTC.

This clone came up many times. The CDR3 loop reads CASSRVTSRQGGGEQFF. CDR3 bases: TGTGCCAGCAGCCGCGTCACATCGAGACAGGGGGGGGGTGAGCAGTTCTTC. The chain has TRBV7-9 and TRBJ2-1; TRBD1 matches at 9 bases. V dropped 5 bases and J dropped 9; count of bases not matched to a gene: 17. The CDR3 has 17 amino acids. Germline CDR1 is SEHNR and CDR2 is FQNEAQ (reference sequence).

CDR3 in DNA: TGTGCCAGCAGTTTTAGGGGACTGCTGAATTCACCCCTCCACTTT. Encoded protein: CASSFRGLLNSPLHF. The rearrangement uses TRBV28 and TRBJ1-6, with D perhaps TRBD1 (5 bases). Germline CDR1 MDHEN, CDR2 SYDVKM. V lost 3 bases, J lost 7 bases, and 13 bases lay in between. CDR3 length equals 15 residues.

This clone has a count of ten or more. The chain's CDR3 is CASSFFGDGEKLFF. CDR3 bases: TGTGCCAGCAGCTTTTTCGGGGATGGTGAAAAACTGTTTTTT. The chain employs TRBV5-6 and TRBJ1-4; no clear D. This CDR3 comprises 14 residues. The V end was cut by 2 bases, the J end by 7 bases, with 12 bases between. Germline lookup yields CDR1 SGHDT and CDR2 YYEEEE.

This clone came up many times. V is TRBV20-1 and J is TRBJ2-5; 11 bases are shared with TRBD2. The CDR3 extends over 14 amino acids. The germline gives CDR1 DFQATT, CDR2 SNEGSKA (reference sequence). Trimming at V came to 7 bases and at J to 5 bases, leaving 9 bases not matched to a gene. The chain's CDR3 is CSGLAGGRGETQYF. The CDR3 bases are TGCAGTGGTCTAGCGGGAGGCCGTGGTGAGACCCAGTACTTC.

There are many counts of this clone. The chain carries TRBV19 and TRBJ2-1; 7 bases agree with TRBD2. Germline V gives CDR1 LNHDA, CDR2 SQIVND (reference sequence). The trim removed 7 bases at V and 9 bases at J, leaving 12 bases unmatched. This CDR3 region has 14 residues. The CDR3 region is CASTPRREKSEQFF. For the CDR3, the DNA is TGTGCCAGTACTCCCAGGCGGGAGAAGAGTGAGCAGTTCTTC.

The table lists this clone with many counts. This chain connects TRBV6-1 to TRBJ2-1, with 9 positions matching TRBD2. Germline V gene data show CDR1 as MNHNS and CDR2 as SASEGT. V dropped 6 bases and J dropped 7; count of bases not matched to a gene: 13. The CDR3 length is 16 residues. CDR3 region: CASSYKKAGGGNEQFF. The CDR3, as DNA: TGTGCCAGCAGCTACAAGAAGGCGGGGGGGGGGAATGAGCAGTTCTTC.

This chain joins TRBV6-2 or TRBV6-3 and TRBJ2-3; 14 bases are a match to TRBD2. This CDR3 spans 18 amino acids. Germline CDR1 reads MNHEY; CDR2 reads SVGEGT. Trimming cost V 3 bases and J 2 bases; bases outside gene matches: 7. The CDR3: CASSYSGTSGSFTDTQYF. The DNA of the CDR3 is TGTGCCAGCAGTTATTCCGGGACTAGCGGGAGTTTCACAGATACGCAGTATTTT.

The sample holds many counts of this clone. The chain couples TRBV6-2 or TRBV6-3 to TRBJ1-1; 9 bases map to TRBD1. V was pared by 2 bases and J by 5 bases, with 18 bases of the junction left unmatched. Germline lookup yields CDR1 MNHEY and CDR2 SVGEGT. This CDR3 contains 19 residues. Here the CDR3 reads CASSYPTSGQGTWGTEAFF. In DNA form, the CDR3 reads TGTGCCAGCAGTTACCCGACTTCGGGACAGGGAACTTGGGGGACTGAAGCTTTCTTT.

This chain joins TRBV5-4 and TRBJ1-1, with 10 nucleotides matching TRBD1. From germline, CDR1 is SGHNT and CDR2 YYREEE (reference sequence). After removal of 3 bases from V and 3 bases from J, the junction contained 2 bases not matched to a gene. This CDR3 region has 14 residues. CDR3 sequence: CASSSGQGYTEAFF. The CDR3, as DNA: TGTGCCAGCAGCTCGGGACAGGGGTACACTGAAGCTTTCTTT.

There are many counts of this clone. The chain couples TRBV5-1 to TRBJ2-1; 7 positions agree with TRBD1. The V gene end was trimmed by 2 bases and the J gene end by 4 bases; junction bases not matched to a gene: 6. The germline V gene encodes CDR1 SGHRS and CDR2 YFSETQ. The CDR3 totals 15 residues. This chain's CDR3 is CASSFRDREYNEQFF. The CDR3 DNA follows: TGCGCCAGCAGCTTCCGGGACAGAGAATACAATGAGCAGTTCTTC.

The table lists this clone with many counts. CDR3 protein: CASSRGLAGYNEQFF. CDR3 nucleotide sequence: TGTGCCAGCAGCCGAGGACTAGCGGGGTACAATGAGCAGTTCTTC. This chain joins TRBV14 and TRBJ2-1; TRBD2 aligns across 12 bases. The V gene's germline CDR1 is SGHDN and CDR2 FVKESK. This CDR3 has 15 amino acids. V trimming: 4 bases; J trimming: 4 bases; junction bases outside the gene matches: 2.

About this clone itself: The conserved final phenylalanine or tryptophan is absent from the CDR3, which likely points to a read error. The DNA is left out, because the CDR3 cannot be placed on it with certainty; the CDR3 is given as TCRdb lists it. The V call is TRBV11-3, the J call TRBJ1-6; TRBD1, the table's D call, lacks a check against the DNA. The CDR3 is 13 amino acids in total, end residues counted. Germline CDR1 is SGHNT and CDR2 is YENEEA. CDR3 residues: CASSPGINSPLHL.

This clone was seen at least ten times. The chain couples TRBV6-1 to TRBJ1-5; D might be TRBD1 (5 bases). Trimming cost V 4 bases and J 4 bases, with 11 bases left between them. Germline CDR1 MNHNS, CDR2 SASEGT. The CDR3 consists of 14 residues. The CDR3 loop reads CASSARQNNQPQHF. The CDR3 bases are TGTGCCAGCAGTGCCAGACAGAATAATCAGCCCCAGCATTTT.

On this clone: A read error is possible here, since a much larger clone lies one base away. The chain has TRBV5-1 and TRBJ2-7; the match to TRBD2 covers 8 bases. The CDR3 is 16 amino acids. J lost 3 bases, V lost 5 bases, and 13 bases had no gene match. Germline V gene lookup returns CDR1 SGHRS and CDR2 YFSETQ. CDR3 sequence reads: CASRQLGPAGVYEQYF. CDR3 DNA sequence: TGCGCCAGCAGACAACTGGGACCAGCGGGAGTCTACGAGCAGTACTTC.

This clone was counted only a few times. A much larger clonotype is one base distant, so this may be a read error. The sample holds other DNA sequences that translate to the same CDR3. In DNA, the CDR3 is TGTGCCAGTAGTATGGGGGGAGGTCTAGCAAAAAACATTCAGTACTTC. This gives the protein CASSMGGGLAKNIQYF. The rearrangement links TRBV19 to TRBJ2-4; D perhaps matches TRBD2 (6 bases). This CDR3 spans 16 amino acids. From germline, CDR1 is LNHDA and CDR2 SQIVND (reference sequence). V shed 3 bases and J shed 4 bases, with 16 bases lying between them.

This clone was recorded many times. This chain connects TRBV10-3 to TRBJ1-6, with 8 bases matching TRBD1. Germline V gives CDR1 ENHRY, CDR2 SYGVKD. The length of the CDR3 is 14 residues. V was pared by 3 bases and J by 10 bases, with 5 bases of the junction left unmatched. DNA for the CDR3: TGTGCCATCAGTGAACGGACAGGGCAATCACCCCTCCACTTT. Protein product: CAISERTGQSPLHF.

V and J are TRBV5-1 and TRBJ2-5, with D possibly matching TRBD1 (6 bases). The germline gives CDR1 SGHRS, CDR2 YFSETQ. V lost 6 bases to trimming and J lost 4 bases, with 19 bases between them. CDR3 length equals 15 residues. The CDR3 DNA reads as TGCGCCAGCATCCCCTGGGGACATGGTGGAGAGACCCAGTACTTC. Translating gives CASIPWGHGGETQYF. The full variable domain, its missing parts supplied by reference TRBV5-1 and TRBJ2-5, is KAGVTQTPRYLIKTRGQQVTLSCSPISGHRSVSWYQQTPGQGLQFLFEYFSETQRNKGNFPGRFSGRQFSNSRSEMNVSTLELGDSALYLCASIPWGHGGETQYFGPGTRLLVL.